The entry that follows covers one T cell receptor beta chain sequence. Profiled with immunoSEQ multiplex PCR; TCRdb holds only in-frame clones, not every one. The data show approximately 220,000 clones, about 85% seen once. The data were obtained in a study of blood T cell repertoires in COVID-19. Study-wide context: COVID-19 samples collected from the United States, Italy and Spain covered acute and convalescent phases. T cells, B-cell-depleted T cells, or PBMCs provided the cDNA or gDNA that served as material.

Cohort 3 recovered donors had two negative PCRs, clearance, or symptom resolution. Trimming stripped 8 bases from V and 0 bases from J, with 17 bases between. Germline V CDR1 and CDR2: MNHEY, SVGAGI. The CDR3 is 15 amino acids. Input material: PBMCs or T cells enriched from blood (not recorded which). This chain connects TRBV6-5 to TRBJ2-7, with D possibly being TRBD2 (7 bases). This sequence originates from a man between 40 and 49 years old who had recovered from COVID-19. CDR3 nucleotide sequence: TGTGCCAGCTCCAAGGGGGGGGTCAACTCCTACGAGCAGTACTTC. It encodes CASSKGGVNSYEQYF.